The rows below give T cell receptor beta chains drawn from one sample of a study of T cell responses to AZD1222 COVID-19 vaccine. Assay used: immunoSEQ multiplex PCR; TCRdb lists only in-frame clones, some missing. The table shows under 150,000 clones, with approximately 94% occurring only once. This specimen was peripheral blood, taken on day 0 of AZD1222 vaccination. Receptor source: an adult in good health. CDR3s include the opening cysteine and the closing phenylalanine or tryptophan. A D gene is named only where the DNA matches it firmly. Clone size is given for some rows only: seen once, a few or many times, or a class if the clone is expanded.

TRBJ1-2 TRBV5-4 NA NA TGTGCCAGCAGCGCCGTGACAGCCGGCTACACCTTC CASSAVTAGYTF
TRBJ1-6 TRBV5-5 TRBD1 once TGTGCCAGCAGCTCGACAGGGGATTCACCCCTCCACTTT CASSSTGDSPLHF
TRBJ1-2 TRBV4-1 TRBD1 once TGCGCCAGCAGAGCAACAGGGGGCTATGGCTACACCTTC CASRATGGYGYTF
TRBJ1-1 TRBV5-1 NA NA TGCGCCAGCAGCTTGGGGCCACAACCGGCGGCGGGGGGCTTCTTT CASSLGPQPAAGGFF
TRBJ1-2 TRBV7-3 NA NA TGTGCCAGCAGCTCGACGGGAGACTATGGCTACACCTTC CASSSTGDYGYTF
TRBJ2-3 TRBV13 NA few TGTGCCAGCAGCCCGCATAGCGTTGATACGCAGTATTTT CASSPHSVDTQYF
TRBJ1-5 TRBV6-5 NA NA TGTGCCAGCAGTTACTCACCCGGGCAGCCCCAGCATTTT CASSYSPGQPQHF
TRBJ2-5 TRBV5-1 TRBD2 NA TGCGCCAGCACCAATGGACTAGCGAGTTCAGAGACCCAGTACTTC CASTNGLASSETQYF
TRBJ1-5 TRBV18 NA NA TGTGCCAGCTCGTGGGGAACGGGCAATCAGCCCCAGCATTTT CASSWGTGNQPQHF
TRBJ2-7 TRBV7-2 NA NA TGTGCCAGCAGCTTCGTCAAAGGGGGAAGCTCCTACGAGCAGTACTTC CASSFVKGGSSYEQYF
TRBJ2-1 TRBV19 TRBD2 NA TGTGCCAGTAGTACAGTATATAGCGGGAGGGCGTACAATGAGCAGTTCTTC CASSTVYSGRAYNEQFF
TRBJ1-4 TRBV7-8 TRBD1 NA TGTGCCAGCAGACCGGGACAGGGAAATGAAAAACTGTTTTTT CASRPGQGNEKLFF
TRBJ1-3 TRBV6-5 NA NA TGTGCCAGCAGTTACACGTGGGGGTCTGGAAACACCATATATTTT CASSYTWGSGNTIYF
TRBJ2-4 TRBV11-3 NA NA TGTGCCAGCAGCTTAGATCCGGAAAACATTCAGTACTTC CASSLDPENIQYF
TRBJ2-3 TRBV5-6 NA NA TGTGCCAGCAGCTACCTAGCTGGAGTGACAGATACGCAGTATTTT CASSYLAGVTDTQYF
TRBJ1-1 TRBV5-5 NA NA TGTGCCAGCAGCCCCCTTGAGGGGGGCAGGACTGAAGCTTTCTTT CASSPLEGGRTEAFF
TRBJ2-2 TRBV12-5 NA NA TGTGCTAGTGGTTTGAGTAGGGGCGAGAGCACCGGGGAGCTGTTTTTT CASGLSRGESTGELFF
TRBJ2-5 TRBV7-3 TRBD2 NA TGTGCCAGCAGCCGGTCTGGGACTAGAGAGACCCAGTACTTC CASSRSGTRETQYF
TRBJ2-1 TRBV5-5 NA NA TGTGCCAGCAGCTTGGGGGGGAGCTCCTACAATGAGCAGTTCTTC CASSLGGSSYNEQFF
TRBJ1-1 TRBV7-2 NA NA TGTGCCAGCAGCTTAGTATCTGGGAGACAAGAAGCTTTCTTT CASSLVSGRQEAFF
TRBJ2-1 TRBV7-2 TRBD2 NA TGTGCCAGCAGCCCCAGGAGGGCTAGCGGGGGGGCAGGGAATGAGCAGTTCTTC CASSPRRASGGAGNEQFF
TRBJ1-4 TRBV28 NA NA TGTGCCAGCAGTTTATCCCAGGGCAGGGGTTTGGAAAAACTGTTTTTT CASSLSQGRGLEKLFF
TRBJ1-4 TRBV6-5 NA NA TGTGCCAGCAAGAGGGACACGGGAGAAAAACTGTTTTTT CASKRDTGEKLFF
TRBJ1-5 TRBV28 NA NA TGTGCCAGCAGTCCCTTGACCGATAGCAATCAGCCCCAGCATTTT CASSPLTDSNQPQHF
TRBJ1-2 TRBV7-9 NA once TGTGCCAGCAGCTTAGAGCAGGGGTTGGGAGGCTACACCTTC CASSLEQGLGGYTF
TRBJ2-1 TRBV6-5 TRBD2 NA TGTGCCAGCAGCCGGAGCGGGGGCTCCTACAATGAGCAGTTCTTC CASSRSGGSYNEQFF
TRBJ1-1 TRBV4-2 NA NA TGTGCCAGCAGCCAAGACGGGAACACTGAAGCTTTCTTT CASSQDGNTEAFF
TRBJ2-1 TRBV13 NA NA TGTGCCAGCAGCATCACAGGGAATGAGCAGTTCTTC CASSITGNEQFF
TRBJ1-3 TRBV4-2 NA once TGTGCCAGCAGCCAAGATCTCCCGGCTGGAAACACCATATATTTT CASSQDLPAGNTIYF
TRBJ2-7 TRBV5-1 NA NA TGCGCCAGCAGCTTCGGTCCCGGACTAAGCAAATACGAGCAGTACTTC CASSFGPGLSKYEQYF
TRBJ2-2 TRBV7-2 TRBD2 NA TGTGCCAGCAGCCCACCGGGACTAGCGGGAGGGAGAGGCGGGGAGCTGTTTTTT CASSPPGLAGGRGGELFF
TRBJ1-3 TRBV7-2 NA NA TGTGCCAGCAGCTTAGCGCTAGGGATAGGAAACACCATATATTTT CASSLALGIGNTIYF
TRBJ2-2 TRBV16 NA once TGTGCCAGCAGCCATCTAGCGAGCACCGGGGAGCTGTTTTTT CASSHLASTGELFF
TRBJ2-4 TRBV19 NA NA TGTGCCAGCACTACTCAGGGACTCGGAGTGGACATTCAGTACTTC CASTTQGLGVDIQYF
TRBJ2-7 TRBV11-3 NA NA TGTGCCAGCAGCTTAGGCAGAAGCTACGAGCAGTACTTC CASSLGRSYEQYF
TRBJ2-4 TRBV5-1 NA NA TGCGCCAGCAGCTTCTTAGGGGAGGTGGGAAACATTCAGTACTTC CASSFLGEVGNIQYF
TRBJ1-2 TRBV19 NA NA TGTGCCAGTAATCCCCAATCAGGACAGATCTTAAACTTCTATGGCTACACCTTC CASNPQSGQILNFYGYTF
TRBJ1-2 TRBV19 NA NA TGTGCCAGTCGCCATCCACATAACTATGGCTACACCTTC CASRHPHNYGYTF
TRBJ1-5 TRBV6-5 NA once TGTGCCAGCAAAGGGGAACGGCATAGCAATCAGCCCCAGCATTTT CASKGERHSNQPQHF
TRBJ1-2 TRBV27 NA NA TGTGCCAGCGCCGCGAACATAGGCTATGGCTACACCTTC CASAANIGYGYTF
TRBJ2-7 TRBV5-1 NA NA TGCGCCAGCAGCCTTGGTGGCGGGAACGAGCAGTACTTC CASSLGGGNEQYF
TRBJ1-4 TRBV29-1 NA NA TGCAGCGCTATAGTAATGGAGAGTGAAAAACTGTTTTTT CSAIVMESEKLFF
TRBJ1-2 TRBV2 NA NA TGTGCCAGCAGTGAAGCGGCGCGGAGCTATGGCTACACCTTC CASSEAARSYGYTF
TRBJ2-7 TRBV14 NA NA TGTGCCAGCAGCCGAGCGACAGGAGCCTACGAGCAGTACTTC CASSRATGAYEQYF
TRBJ1-3 TRBV15 NA NA TGTGCCACCAGCGCGGGGGGACTTAACTCTGGAAACACCATATATTTT CATSAGGLNSGNTIYF
TRBJ2-4 TRBV7-9 TRBD1 NA TGTGCCAGCAGCTCCTGGACAGGGGAGGGCAAAAACATTCAGTACTTC CASSSWTGEGKNIQYF
TRBJ1-2 TRBV14 NA once TGTGCCAGCAGCCAAGGGCAAGGCTATGGCTACACCTTC CASSQGQGYGYTF
TRBJ2-2 TRBV9 NA NA TGTGCCAGCACCACTACCCACACCGGGGAGCTGTTTTTT CASTTTHTGELFF
TRBJ2-5 TRBV7-9 NA NA TGTGCCAGCAGCGTTCAGAACCAAGAGACCCAGTACTTC CASSVQNQETQYF
TRBJ2-3 TRBV6-5 NA NA TGTGCCAGCAGCGACCGCACAGATACGCAGTATTTT CASSDRTDTQYF
TRBJ1-6 TRBV9 NA once TGTGCCAGCATCGTAGGCCCCGTTCCGCAGCCGGCCTATAATTCACCCCTCCACTTT CASIVGPVPQPAYNSPLHF
TRBJ1-2 TRBV19 TRBD1 NA TGTGCCAGTAGTACCCGACAGGGTCTCTATGGCTACACCTTC CASSTRQGLYGYTF
TRBJ1-1 TRBV21-1 NA NA TGTGCCAGCAGCGTCGGGACAAAAGACAAGAACACTGAAGCTTTCTTT CASSVGTKDKNTEAFF
TRBJ2-7 TRBV10-1 NA NA TGCGCCAGCAGTCCCGCTAGGGTCGTCCGGCAGTACTTC CASSPARVVRQYF
TRBJ2-2 TRBV6-5 NA NA TGTGCCAGCAGTTACGCCCCCCCGAACACCGGGGAGCTGTTTTTT CASSYAPPNTGELFF
TRBJ1-5 TRBV5-1 NA once TGCGCCAGCAGCCCGGACGGACCCAATCAGCCCCAGCATTTT CASSPDGPNQPQHF
TRBJ1-1 TRBV19 NA NA TGTGCCAGTAGTATGGACGAGGCGGTGAACACTGAAGCTTTCTTT CASSMDEAVNTEAFF